These 24 T cell receptor beta chains originate from one sample sequenced in a study of CD8 T cells in ankylosing spondylitis. Study-wide results and caveats: It appeared that ankylosing spondylitis blood was characterized by a TCR beta motif of fewer than 10 highly homologous variants.

MiXCR was run by TCRdb on the 5' RACE reads, yielding one entry per CDR3 protein. The table has 470,000 or so distinct CDR3 sequences, about 25% seen once. The antigens for these receptors are not known. The specimen sequenced was blood, either unsorted or a sorted T cell fraction (not recorded which). These receptors all come from a male donor with ankylosing spondylitis.

The sample holds a few counts of this clonotype. The rearrangement uses TRBV5-5 and TRBJ2-5, with D unresolved. CDR1 SGHKS and CDR2 YYEKEE come from the germline V gene (reference sequence). This CDR3 spans 14 amino acids. Trimming took off 0 bases at V and 2 bases at J, with 8 bases between the two ends. The CDR3 protein is CASSLGPRQETQYF. CDR3 DNA sequence: TGTGCCAGCAGCTTGGGACCGAGACAAGAGACCCAGTACTTC.

The rearrangement joins TRBV25-1 to TRBJ2-1; 9 bases are shared with TRBD1. This CDR3 has 13 amino acids. The V gene end was trimmed by 6 bases and the J gene end by 4 bases; junction bases not matched to a gene: 1. Germline-derived CDR1 and CDR2 are MGHDK and SYGVNS. The CDR3, as DNA: TGTGCCAGCAGGGGGACAGGGTACAATGAGCAGTTCTTC. Protein product: CASRGTGYNEQFF.

The chain recombines TRBV12-3 or TRBV12-4 with TRBJ1-2, with a weak D call TRBD1 (5 bases). Trimming left V 2 bases short and J 3 bases short, with 10 bases between. The CDR3 has 14 amino acids. The CDR3 loop is CASSLSTAYYGYTF. The CDR3 coding sequence is TGTGCCAGCAGTTTATCGACAGCCTACTATGGCTACACCTTC.

A few counts support this clonotype. V gene TRBV29-1 combines with J gene TRBJ2-7, with D possibly being TRBD1 (6 bases). The length of the CDR3 is 16 residues. Germline assignment: CDR1 SQVTM and CDR2 ANQGSEA. V shed 0 bases and J shed 2 bases, with 17 bases lying between them. The DNA for the CDR3 is TGCAGCGTTGAAGATCTTGGACAGAAGGGTACCTACGAGCAGTACTTC. The encoded protein is CSVEDLGQKGTYEQYF.

The chain has TRBV5-1 and TRBJ1-2; unclear D gene. V lost 1 base and J 9 bases, leaving 10 bases between the germline ends. Germline CDR1 is SGHRS and CDR2 is YFSETQ. There are 12 residues in the CDR3. For the CDR3, the DNA is TGCGCCAGCAGCTTGAGGAGCGGCAGCTACACCTTC. It translates to CASSLRSGSYTF.

This chain links TRBV5-6 with TRBJ2-1; 10 nucleotides agree with TRBD2. With V trimmed by 5 bases and J by 0 bases, 8 bases remained unmatched. CDR1 is SGHDT and CDR2 is YYEEEE in the germline V gene. This CDR3 is built from 17 residues. The CDR3 DNA follows: TGTGCCAGCAGTTACGGACTAGCGGAGAGCTCCTACAATGAGCAGTTCTTC. Translated: CASSYGLAESSYNEQFF.

V gene TRBV5-4 combines with J gene TRBJ1-2; TRBD1 might be the D (6 bases). Trimming left V 0 bases short and J 5 bases short, with 11 bases between. The CDR3 has 14 residues. Per germline, CDR1 SGHNT and CDR2 YYREEE (reference sequence). The CDR3 loop reads CASSLDRVRYGYTF. CDR3 DNA: TGTGCCAGCAGCTTGGACAGGGTGAGGTATGGCTACACCTTC.

This clonotype occurred many times. CDR3 amino acids: CASSPGSTLDIQYF. The DNA for the CDR3 is TGTGCCAGCAGCCCGGGAAGTACTTTAGACATTCAGTACTTC. The J gene is TRBJ2-4, the V gene TRBV12-3 or TRBV12-4; a possible D gene is TRBD2 (5 bases). With 6 bases removed from V and 8 bases from J, the gap between germline ends came to 17 bases. The CDR3 runs to 14 residues.

This chain joins TRBV2 and TRBJ1-5; no clear D. The V gene's germline CDR1 is SNHLY and CDR2 FYNNEI. The ends were cut back, 7 bases at V and 7 bases at J, with 14 bases in the middle. CDR3 size: 13 residues. CDR3 bases: TGTGCCAGCACCCAAAGGGAGAACCAGCCCCAGCATTTT. Translation gives CASTQRENQPQHF. The variable domain in full, with the rest retrieved from reference TRBV2 and TRBJ1-5, is EPEVTQTPSHQVTQMGQEVILRCVPISNHLYFYWYRQILGQKVEFLVSFYNNEISEKSEIFDDQFSVERPDGSNFTLKIRSTKLEDSAMYFCASTQRENQPQHFGDGTRLSIL.

There are a few counts of this clonotype. CDR3 sequence (DNA): TGTGCCACCAGTGACCGCGGGAGCCCACGGGGCTACACCTTC. Translation: CATSDRGSPRGYTF. V usage is TRBV24-1 and J usage is TRBJ1-2; no firm D call. This CDR3 is 14 amino acids long. Trimming removed 4 bases at V and 8 bases at J, with 16 bases between. Germline CDR1 and CDR2: KGHDR and SFDVKD.

This clonotype showed up many times. The chain recombines TRBV3-1 with TRBJ2-7; the match to TRBD2 covers 10 bases. This CDR3 has 13 residues. Germline CDR1 reads LGHDT; CDR2 reads YNNKEL (reference sequence). V was pared by 4 bases and J by 6 bases, with 3 bases of the junction left unmatched. CDR3 nucleotides: TGTGCCAGCAGCCCTAGGACTAGCGGCGAGCAGTACTTC. This codes for CASSPRTSGEQYF.

The chain uses TRBV11-2 and TRBJ1-1; no clear D. Trimming pared 5 bases from V and 1 base from J, leaving 8 bases between. The germline V gene encodes CDR1 SGHAT and CDR2 FQNNGV. CDR3 length: 13 residues. For the CDR3, the DNA is TGTGCCAGCAGCGACCACTGGAACACTGAAGCTTTCTTT. Its translation is CASSDHWNTEAFF.

In this sample, this clonotype turned up many times. The chain uses TRBV20-1 and TRBJ1-5; D gene uncertain. This CDR3 region has 16 residues. The V and J ends lost 0 bases and 0 bases respectively, with 12 bases between them. The V gene's germline CDR1 is DFQATT and CDR2 SNEGSKA (reference sequence). Here the CDR3 DNA reads TGCAGTGCTAGAGATGGTTGGGGAAATAGCAATCAGCCCCAGCATTTT. It yields the protein CSARDGWGNSNQPQHF.

J is TRBJ1-2 and V is TRBV29-1, with TRBD1 identical over 7 bases. The V segment lost 2 bases and the J segment 7 bases; nucleotides outside the gene matches: 13. This CDR3 has 15 amino acids. Germline-derived CDR1 and CDR2 are SQVTM and ANQGSEA. Here the CDR3 DNA reads TGCAGCGTTGAAAAGCCCCTGGCGTCAGGGGGTGGCTACACCTTC. As protein: CSVEKPLASGGGYTF.

This clonotype was detected only a few times. J is TRBJ2-1 and V is TRBV20-1; maybe TRBD2 (6 bases). This CDR3 region has 12 residues. The germline gives CDR1 DFQATT, CDR2 SNEGSKA (reference sequence). Trimming shortened V by 5 bases and J by 7 bases, and 12 bases separated the two germline ends. The CDR3 reads CSAARGGNEQFF. The CDR3 nucleotides are TGCAGTGCTGCCCGGGGAGGTAATGAGCAGTTCTTC.

This clonotype was picked up a small number of times. The chain couples TRBV5-1 to TRBJ2-6; D gene unclear. Trimming left V 5 bases short and J 4 bases short, with 10 bases between. Germline V gene data show CDR1 as SGHRS and CDR2 as YFSETQ. The CDR3 has 14 residues. CDR3 in DNA: TGCGCCAGCAGGGATGTCTCCGGGGCCAACGTCCTGACTTTC. This encodes CASRDVSGANVLTF.

This sequence joins TRBV7-2 and TRBJ1-5; D is perhaps TRBD1 (5 bases). V was shortened by 1 base and J by 4 bases, with 11 bases between the two germline ends. The CDR3 loop spans 15 amino acids. Germline CDR1 is SGHTA and CDR2 is FQGNSA. This CDR3 reads CASSLGGRENQPQHF. CDR3 sequence (DNA): TGTGCCAGCAGCTTAGGGGGCAGGGAGAATCAGCCCCAGCATTTT. The whole variable domain, remainder taken from reference TRBV7-2 and TRBJ1-5, is GAGVSQSPSNKVTEKGKDVELRCDPISGHTALYWYRQSLGQGLEFLIYFQGNSAPDKSGLPSDRFSAERTGGSVSTLTIQRTQQEDSAVYLCASSLGGRENQPQHFGDGTRLSIL.

The chain is built from TRBV5-1 and TRBJ2-1; D gene unclear. Trimming pared 0 bases from V and 8 bases from J, leaving 9 bases between. The CDR3 totals 13 residues. Germline loops: CDR1 SGHRS, CDR2 YFSETQ. In nucleotides, the CDR3 is TGCGCCAGCAGCTTGGGGCAGACGGATGAGCAGTTCTTC. This gives the protein CASSLGQTDEQFF.

This clonotype was counted a few times. This chain connects TRBV12-3 or TRBV12-4 to TRBJ1-1, with D possibly being TRBD1 (5 bases). The V end was cut by 2 bases, the J end by 10 bases, with 17 bases between. The CDR3 spans 14 residues. The CDR3 nucleotides are TGTGCCAGCAGTTTAAAGGCCGGAAAGGGACGAGCTTTCTTT. Translated, it gives CASSLKAGKGRAFF.

The chain carries TRBV7-7 and TRBJ2-1; perhaps TRBD2 as D (5 bases). In germline, CDR1 is SSHAT, CDR2 FNYEAQ (reference sequence). The CDR3 spans 13 residues. The V gene lost 4 bases and the J gene lost 4 bases, with 8 bases spanning the gap. CDR3 loop: CASSSSLYNEQFF. Here the CDR3 DNA reads TGTGCCAGCAGCTCTAGCCTTTACAATGAGCAGTTCTTC.

The chain uses TRBV20-1 and TRBJ1-3; 8 bases fit TRBD1. The V segment lost 6 bases and the J segment 0 bases; nucleotides outside the gene matches: 10. Germline CDR1 is DFQATT and CDR2 is SNEGSKA (reference sequence). The CDR3 is made up of 16 amino acids. The CDR3 DNA reads as TGCAGTGCGTATTCTCAGGGGGCCGGCTCTGGAAACACCATATATTTT. Amino acid sequence: CSAYSQGAGSGNTIYF.

This clonotype was detected a few times. The chain carries TRBV11-2 and TRBJ2-2; TRBD2 aligns across 11 bases. The CDR3 runs to 19 residues. V lost 3 bases and J lost 1; bases outside the gene matches: 10. Looked up from germline, CDR1 is SGHAT and CDR2 is FQNNGV. The DNA of the CDR3 is TGTGCCAGCAGCTTCCCTCCGGGACTAGCGGTTATGAACACCGGGGAGCTGTTTTTT. Translation: CASSFPPGLAVMNTGELFF.

The chain recombines TRBV6-1 with TRBJ2-7; 7 bases map to TRBD1. The ends lost 5 bases at V and 9 bases at J; junction bases unmatched: 13. The CDR3 consists of 14 residues. Germline V CDR1 and CDR2: MNHNS, SASEGT. CDR3 in amino acids: CASSQPGQITLQYF. CDR3 DNA: TGTGCCAGCAGTCAACCGGGACAGATCACATTGCAGTACTTC.

The chain recombines TRBV19 with TRBJ1-5; no clear D gene. Germline V gene data show CDR1 as LNHDA and CDR2 as SQIVND (reference sequence). The CDR3 contains 15 residues. The germline V and J ends were trimmed by 1 base and 6 bases, with 13 bases remaining between them. CDR3 DNA: TGTGCCAGTAGTATAGGCACCCTCTACGGTCAGCCCCAGCATTTT. Its translation: CASSIGTLYGQPQHF.